The 17 T cell receptor beta chains below come from one sample, sequenced in a study of Graves' ophthalmopathy and Graves' hyperthyroidism. Investigators amplified TCR beta CDR3 regions from RNA transcripts. In the first round, RT-PCR was carried out with HTBI primers, and a multiplex PCR formed the second round. Using its own MiXCR run on the multiplex PCR reads, TCRdb lists one record per CDR3 protein. The repertoire holds approximately 500,000 distinct CDR3 sequences, with approximately 15% as singletons. The sequencing input was blood. The receptors were gathered from a woman between 25 and 40 years old with Graves' ophthalmopathy.

This clonotype was recorded at least ten times. The rearrangement joins TRBV7-8 to TRBJ2-7, with 9 positions matching TRBD2. The CDR3 runs to 14 residues. Germline V gene data show CDR1 as SGHVS and CDR2 as FQNEAQ. V lost 8 bases and J lost 0; bases outside the gene matches: 5. The CDR3 here is CASGVTSGSYEQYF. The CDR3 DNA follows: TGTGCCAGCGGGGTGACTAGCGGCTCCTACGAGCAGTACTTC.

Ten or more counts support this clonotype. The chain employs TRBV6-5 and TRBJ1-2; TRBD1 is a possible D gene (5 bases). The CDR3 is 15 amino acids. The V end lost 3 bases, the J end lost 7 bases, and 18 bases lay between the germline ends. Germline CDR1 MNHEY, CDR2 SVGAGI. CDR3 residues: CASSYRRDEIGGYTF. The CDR3 DNA sequence: TGTGCCAGCAGTTATAGGAGGGACGAGATAGGTGGCTACACCTTC.

A remark on this clonotype: At one end the junction does not follow the germline gene, possibly because of a read error. The V and J genes are TRBV10-3 and TRBJ2-7; no clear D gene. Germline V gene sequence: CDR1 ENHRY, CDR2 SYGVKD. CDR3 length: 12 residues. CDR3 protein: CASSFRRAAQYF. The CDR3, as DNA: TGTGCCAGCAGTTTTCGACGGGCAGCCCAGTACTTC.

This clonotype was seen only a few times. The chain combines TRBV30 with TRBJ1-2, with D possibly being TRBD1 (5 bases). Trimming removed 1 base at V and 7 bases at J, with 13 bases between. The CDR3 covers 13 residues. Germline CDR1 reads GTSNPN; CDR2 reads SVGIG (reference sequence). CDR3 amino acids: CAWSDDGGRGYTF. CDR3 nucleotides: TGTGCCTGGAGTGACGACGGGGGTCGTGGCTACACCTTC.

This clonotype was seen at least ten times. This may stem from a read error, because a much larger clone lies one nucleotide away. The rearrangement links TRBV6-4 to TRBJ1-5; 8 nucleotides line up with TRBD1. The CDR3 covers 15 residues. The junction had 4 bases not matched to a gene; V was cut back by 4 bases and J by 2 bases. Looked up from germline, CDR1 is MRHNA and CDR2 is SNTAGT. In DNA form, the CDR3 reads TGTGCCAGCAGTGTGACAGGGGTGGGCAATCAGCCCCAGCATTTT. Protein sequence: CASSVTGVGNQPQHF.

About this clonotype itself: Being one base from a much bigger clone, this may be a read error. V usage is TRBV6-2 or TRBV6-3 and J usage is TRBJ1-5, with D maybe TRBD1 (6 bases). The germline V and J ends were trimmed by 8 bases and 3 bases, with 8 bases remaining between them. The CDR3 loop spans 12 amino acids. CDR1 and CDR2 from the germline V gene are MNHEY and SVGEGT. The CDR3: CASQGYNQPQHF. The CDR3 coding sequence is TGTGCCAGCCAGGGGTACAATCAGCCCCAGCATTTT.

Regarding this clonotype: This is likely a read error, given that the CDR3 carries no conserved phenylalanine or tryptophan at its end. The chain links TRBV18 to TRBJ2-2; TRBD2 aligns across 11 bases. The CDR3 length is 15 residues. The V segment lost 2 bases and the J segment 7 bases; nucleotides outside the gene matches: 3. In germline, CDR1 is KGHSH, CDR2 LQKENI. The CDR3 bases are TGTGCCAGCTCACCAACTAGCGGGAGCGGCGGGGAGCTGTTTTTG. Protein sequence: CASSPTSGSGGELFL.

This clonotype was seen ten or more times. The chain uses TRBV19 and TRBJ1-1, with 9 nucleotides matching TRBD1. With 3 bases clipped from V and 4 bases from J, the junction kept 9 bases outside the gene matches. This CDR3 region has 16 residues. The germline V gene encodes CDR1 LNHDA and CDR2 SQIVND (reference sequence). The DNA of the CDR3 is TGTGCCAGTAGTATTTCCCCGACAGGGGGGAGCACTGAAGCTTTCTTT. It specifies CASSISPTGGSTEAFF.

This clonotype was observed many times. The chain couples TRBV2 to TRBJ2-5; D is unresolved. Germline assignment: CDR1 SNHLY and CDR2 FYNNEI. This CDR3 has 12 amino acids. Trimming left V 1 base short and J 7 bases short, with 7 bases between. The CDR3 DNA sequence: TGTGCCAGCAGTGAAGATTTGGGGACCCAGTACTTC. Translating it yields CASSEDLGTQYF.

This clonotype was observed many times. The J gene is TRBJ2-5, the V gene TRBV12-3 or TRBV12-4; possible D gene TRBD1, 5 bases. CDR3 length: 15 amino acids. Trimming left V 2 bases short and J 5 bases short, with 15 bases between. The chain's CDR3 is CASSLYGAKGETQYF. The CDR3 DNA reads as TGTGCCAGCAGTTTATATGGTGCGAAGGGGGAGACCCAGTACTTC.

This clonotype was seen many times. A junction boundary mismatches the germline segment, possibly from a read error. The V call is TRBV6-5, the J call TRBJ1-1; no firm D call. Germline V gene lookup returns CDR1 MNHEY and CDR2 SVGAGI. The CDR3 spans 13 residues. CDR3 in amino acids: CASSDSTHSEAFF. As DNA, the CDR3 is TGTGCCAGCAGTGACTCGACCCACTCTGAAGCTTTCTTT.

This clonotype was counted many times. V is TRBV6-1 and J is TRBJ1-2, with D perhaps TRBD1 (5 bases). CDR3 size: 13 residues. The V and J ends lost 3 bases and 2 bases respectively, with 7 bases between them. Germline CDR1 MNHNS, CDR2 SASEGT. The CDR3 here is CASSDRANYGYTF. The CDR3, as DNA: TGTGCCAGCAGTGACAGGGCCAACTATGGCTACACCTTC.

At least ten counts were recorded for this clonotype. The DNA of the CDR3 is TGTGCCAGCAGCAAAAGACAGGGGGCAACCGGGGAGCTGTTTTTT. It specifies CASSKRQGATGELFF. V usage is TRBV2 and J usage is TRBJ2-2, with 10 bases lining up with TRBD1. V shed 6 bases and J 5 bases; nucleotides not matched to a gene: 6. Germline values: CDR1 SNHLY, CDR2 FYNNEI. This CDR3 has 15 amino acids. The entire variable domain, with the rest obtained from reference TRBV2 and TRBJ2-2, is as follows: EPEVTQTPSHQVTQMGQEVILRCVPISNHLYFYWYRQILGQKVEFLVSFYNNEISEKSEIFDDQFSVERPDGSNFTLKIRSTKLEDSAMYFCASSKRQGATGELFFGEGSRLTVL.

At least ten counts were recorded for this clonotype. This sequence joins TRBV20-1 and TRBJ2-7; D remains ambiguous. Trimming shortened V by 3 bases and J by 0 bases, and 18 bases separated the two germline ends. CDR3 length: 16 residues. Germline CDR1 reads DFQATT; CDR2 reads SNEGSKA (reference sequence). The CDR3 DNA reads TGCAGTGCTAGTGAAAGGACGCTGCTCAACTCCTACGAGCAGTACTTC. Its protein product is CSASERTLLNSYEQYF.

This clonotype was counted ten times or more. V is TRBV19 and J is TRBJ2-7; D call uncertain. CDR1 is LNHDA and CDR2 is SQIVND in the germline V gene (reference sequence). This CDR3 spans 13 amino acids. The germline V and J ends were trimmed by 5 bases and 4 bases, with 12 bases remaining between them. The CDR3 loop is CASSLGFGYEQYF. DNA for the CDR3: TGTGCCAGTAGTCTGGGGTTTGGGTACGAGCAGTACTTC.

Concerning this clonotype: A junction end diverges from the germline sequence, so it may reflect a read error. This sequence joins TRBV28 and TRBJ1-5; D gene ambiguous. CDR1 is MDHEN, CDR2 SYDVKM, per germline. This CDR3 contains 13 residues. The CDR3 here is CAASRVRRQPQHF. The CDR3 DNA reads as TGTGCCGCCAGTCGGGTCCGACGGCAGCCTCAGCATTTT.

This clonotype appeared many times. The gene calls are TRBV20-1 and TRBJ2-7, with D maybe TRBD2 (6 bases). The CDR3 runs 14 residues. The germline CDR1 and CDR2 sequences are DFQATT and SNEGSKA (reference sequence). The V end lost 3 bases, the J end lost 4 bases, and 16 bases lay between the germline ends. CDR3 sequence: CSARGRGPLYEQYF. CDR3 coding DNA: TGCAGTGCTAGGGGGCGGGGACCCCTTTACGAGCAGTACTTC.